This is a list of T cell receptor beta chains from one sample in a study of blood T cell repertoires in COVID-19. TCRdb's copy holds only in-frame clones and misses some; the assay was immunoSEQ multiplex PCR. The repertoire includes approximately 300,000 clones, roughly 88% of them detected once, and 0.87% sits in the top ten. Sequences were obtained from peripheral blood. These receptors were obtained from a human donor with COVID-19, enrolled during active disease. The donor label of this sample is uncertain. Each CDR3 is given with its conserved first and last residue. The D gene is left open where the match is weak. Size is stated for part of the rows, as once, few or many counts, or as a class when the clone is expanded.

V: TRBV4-3
J: TRBJ2-1
D: TRBD1
size: NA
CDR3: CASSQDDLTGYGEQFF
DNA: TGCGCCAGCAGCCAAGACGACTTGACAGGGTATGGTGAGCAGTTCTTC

V: TRBV14
J: TRBJ1-2
D: NA
size: NA
CDR3: CASSPPLGNRDIGYTF
DNA: TGTGCCAGCAGCCCTCCCCTAGGGAACCGGGACATAGGCTACACCTTC

V: TRBV24-1
J: TRBJ1-2
D: NA
size: NA
CDR3: CATSDKTGYGYTF
DNA: TGTGCCACCAGTGACAAGACAGGATATGGCTACACCTTC

V: TRBV5-6
J: TRBJ1-4
D: TRBD1
size: NA
CDR3: CASSLSDRGNEKLFF
DNA: TGTGCCAGCAGCTTGTCTGACAGGGGGAACGAAAAACTGTTTTTT

V: TRBV29-1
J: TRBJ1-5
D: TRBD1
size: NA
CDR3: CSAGDRGGQPQHF
DNA: TGCAGCGCCGGGGACAGGGGCGGCCAGCCCCAGCATTTT

V: TRBV5-4
J: TRBJ2-5
D: TRBD2
size: NA
CDR3: CASSLGASGRASGETQYF
DNA: TGTGCCAGCAGCTTGGGGGCTAGCGGGAGGGCCAGTGGAGAGACCCAGTACTTC

V: TRBV30
J: TRBJ2-7
D: NA
size: once
CDR3: CAWSVNRVSYEQYF
DNA: TGTGCCTGGAGTGTAAACAGGGTGTCCTACGAGCAGTACTTC

V: TRBV5-5
J: TRBJ2-2
D: NA
size: once
CDR3: CASSIGQGSTGELFF
DNA: TGTGCCAGCAGCATTGGGCAGGGTAGCACCGGGGAGCTGTTTTTT

V: TRBV7-2
J: TRBJ2-3
D: NA
size: NA
CDR3: CASRASDTQYF
DNA: TGTGCCAGCAGAGCTTCAGATACGCAGTATTTT

V: TRBV29-1
J: TRBJ2-7
D: TRBD1
size: NA
CDR3: CSVVRVGTGLGEQYF
DNA: TGCAGCGTTGTGCGTGTTGGGACAGGGTTGGGCGAGCAGTACTTC

V: TRBV5-1
J: TRBJ1-1
D: NA
size: once
CDR3: CASSLEGVWTEAFF
DNA: TGCGCCAGCAGCTTGGAGGGGGTATGGACTGAAGCTTTCTTT

V: TRBV7-8
J: TRBJ2-5
D: TRBD1
size: NA
CDR3: CASSSDRVMETQYF
DNA: TGTGCCAGCAGCTCAGACAGGGTGATGGAGACCCAGTACTTC

V: TRBV7-3
J: TRBJ1-1
D: NA
size: NA
CDR3: CASRPPGNTEAFF
DNA: TGTGCCAGCAGACCCCCCGGGAACACTGAAGCTTTCTTT

V: TRBV5-4
J: TRBJ1-4
D: NA
size: NA
CDR3: CASSPQGGGNEKLFF
DNA: TGTGCCAGCAGCCCCCAAGGAGGAGGGAATGAAAAACTGTTTTTT

V: TRBV19
J: TRBJ1-4
D: NA
size: NA
CDR3: CASSIMGLANEKLFF
DNA: TGTGCCAGTAGTATCATGGGGCTTGCTAATGAAAAACTGTTTTTT

V: TRBV5-4
J: TRBJ1-2
D: TRBD1
size: NA
CDR3: CASSPDREYGYTF
DNA: TGTGCCAGCAGCCCCGACAGGGAATATGGCTACACCTTC

V: TRBV6-5
J: TRBJ1-2
D: NA
size: NA
CDR3: CASSYGRAGSNYGYTF
DNA: TGTGCCAGCAGTTACGGGAGGGCCGGGAGTAACTATGGCTACACCTTC

V: TRBV20-1
J: TRBJ1-2
D: NA
size: NA
CDR3: CSASPAGGYGYTF
DNA: TGCAGTGCTAGTCCCGCCGGGGGCTATGGCTACACCTTC